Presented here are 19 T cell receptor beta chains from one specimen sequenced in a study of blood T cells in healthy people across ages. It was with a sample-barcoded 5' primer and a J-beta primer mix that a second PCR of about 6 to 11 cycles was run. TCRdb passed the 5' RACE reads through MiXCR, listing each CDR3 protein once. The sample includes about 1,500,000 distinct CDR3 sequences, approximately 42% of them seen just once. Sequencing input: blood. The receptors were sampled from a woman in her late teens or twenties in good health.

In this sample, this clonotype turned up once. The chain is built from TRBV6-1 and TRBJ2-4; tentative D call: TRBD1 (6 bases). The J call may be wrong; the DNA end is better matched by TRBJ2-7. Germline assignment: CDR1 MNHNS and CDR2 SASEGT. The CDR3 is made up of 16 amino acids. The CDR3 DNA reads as TGTGCCAGCAGTGTGTCAGGACAGCAATCAATCCACGAGCAGTACTTC. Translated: CASSVSGQQSIHEQYF.

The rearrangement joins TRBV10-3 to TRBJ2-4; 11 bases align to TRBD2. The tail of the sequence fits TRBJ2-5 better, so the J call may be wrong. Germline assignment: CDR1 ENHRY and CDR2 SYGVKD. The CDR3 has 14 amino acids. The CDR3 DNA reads TGTGCCATCAGTAAGGGACTAGCGGACGAGACCCAGTACTTC. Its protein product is CAISKGLADETQYF.

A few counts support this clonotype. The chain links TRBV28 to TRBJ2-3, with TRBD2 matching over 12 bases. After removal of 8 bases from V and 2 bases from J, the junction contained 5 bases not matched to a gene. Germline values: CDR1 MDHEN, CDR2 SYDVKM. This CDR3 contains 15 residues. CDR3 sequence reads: CASGTSGQYTDTQYF. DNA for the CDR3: TGTGCCAGCGGGACTAGCGGGCAGTACACAGATACGCAGTATTTT.

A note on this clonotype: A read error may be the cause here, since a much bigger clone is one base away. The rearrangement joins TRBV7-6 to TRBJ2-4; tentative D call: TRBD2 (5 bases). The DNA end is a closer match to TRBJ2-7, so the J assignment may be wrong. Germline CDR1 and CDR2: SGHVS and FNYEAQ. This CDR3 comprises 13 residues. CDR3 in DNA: TGTGCCCGCACGCCTAGCCTATTCTACGAGCAGTACTTC. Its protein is CARTPSLFYEQYF.

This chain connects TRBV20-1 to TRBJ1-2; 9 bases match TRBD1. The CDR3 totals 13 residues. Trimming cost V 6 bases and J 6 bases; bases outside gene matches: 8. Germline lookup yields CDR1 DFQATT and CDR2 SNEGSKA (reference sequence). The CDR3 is CSAPQGAPNGYTF. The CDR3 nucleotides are TGCAGTGCCCCACAGGGGGCGCCGAATGGCTACACCTTC.

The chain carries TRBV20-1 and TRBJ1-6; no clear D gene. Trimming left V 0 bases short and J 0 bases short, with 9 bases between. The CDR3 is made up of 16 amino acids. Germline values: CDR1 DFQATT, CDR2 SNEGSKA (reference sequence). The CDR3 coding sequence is TGCAGTGCTAGAGATTGGGAAAGCTCCTATAATTCACCCCTCCACTTT. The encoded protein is CSARDWESSYNSPLHF.

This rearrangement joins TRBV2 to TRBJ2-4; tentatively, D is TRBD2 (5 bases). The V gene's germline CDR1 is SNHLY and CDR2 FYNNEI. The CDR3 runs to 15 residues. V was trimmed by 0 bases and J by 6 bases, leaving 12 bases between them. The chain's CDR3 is CASSEAPLGVNIQYF. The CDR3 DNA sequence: TGTGCCAGCAGTGAAGCGCCACTAGGCGTAAACATTCAGTACTTC.

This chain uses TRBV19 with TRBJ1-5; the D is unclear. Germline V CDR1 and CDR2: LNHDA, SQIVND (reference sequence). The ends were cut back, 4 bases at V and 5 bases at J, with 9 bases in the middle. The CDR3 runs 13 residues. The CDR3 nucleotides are TGTGCCAGTAGTAGAGTCCAGGATCAGCCCCAGCATTTT. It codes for CASSRVQDQPQHF.

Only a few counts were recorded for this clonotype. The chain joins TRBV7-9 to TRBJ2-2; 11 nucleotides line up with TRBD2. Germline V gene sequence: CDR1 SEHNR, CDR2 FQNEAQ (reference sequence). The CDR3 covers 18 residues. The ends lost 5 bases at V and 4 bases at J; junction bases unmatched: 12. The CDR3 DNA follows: TGTGCCAGCAGCCCACAATTGACTAGCGGGATTGTCACCGGGGAGCTGTTTTTT. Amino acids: CASSPQLTSGIVTGELFF.

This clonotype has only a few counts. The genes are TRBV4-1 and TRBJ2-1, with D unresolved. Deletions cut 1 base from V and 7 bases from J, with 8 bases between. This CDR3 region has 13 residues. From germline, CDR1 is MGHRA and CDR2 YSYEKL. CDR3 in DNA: TGCGCCAGCAGCCAAGCAGCGCGAAATGAGCAGTTCTTC. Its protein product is CASSQAARNEQFF.

This CDR3 reads CASSQSVRPNSNQPQHF. The CDR3 nucleotides read TGTGCCAGCAGCCAATCGGTCAGGCCAAATAGCAATCAGCCCCAGCATTTT. This chain joins TRBV3-1 and TRBJ1-5; D remains ambiguous. The germline V gene encodes CDR1 LGHDT and CDR2 YNNKEL (reference sequence). This CDR3 is built from 17 residues. V was pared by 2 bases and J by 0 bases, with 14 bases between.

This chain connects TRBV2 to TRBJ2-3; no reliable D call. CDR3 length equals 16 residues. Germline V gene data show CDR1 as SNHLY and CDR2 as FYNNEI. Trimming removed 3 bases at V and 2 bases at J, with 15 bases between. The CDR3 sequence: CASSETGLLSTDTQYF. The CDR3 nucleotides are TGTGCCAGCAGTGAGACTGGGCTCTTATCCACAGATACGCAGTATTTT.

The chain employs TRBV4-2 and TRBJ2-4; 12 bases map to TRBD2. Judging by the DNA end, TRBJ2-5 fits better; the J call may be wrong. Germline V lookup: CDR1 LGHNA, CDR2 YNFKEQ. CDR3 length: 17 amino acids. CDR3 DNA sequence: TGTGCCAGCAGCCTTGGACTAGCGGGACTACAAGGGGAGACCCAGTACTTC. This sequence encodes CASSLGLAGLQGETQYF.

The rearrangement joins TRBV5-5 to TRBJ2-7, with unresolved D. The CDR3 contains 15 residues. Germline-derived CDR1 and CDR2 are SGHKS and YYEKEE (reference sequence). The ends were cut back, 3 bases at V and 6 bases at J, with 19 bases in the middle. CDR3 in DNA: TGTGCCAGCAGCTGGGCCGGAGCTCCGTTGGGCGAGCAGTACTTC. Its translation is CASSWAGAPLGEQYF.

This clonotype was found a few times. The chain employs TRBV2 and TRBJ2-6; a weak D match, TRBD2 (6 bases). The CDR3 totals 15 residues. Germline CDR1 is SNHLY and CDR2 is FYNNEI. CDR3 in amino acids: CAGEDLPSGANVLTF. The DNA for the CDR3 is TGTGCGGGGGAGGACCTCCCCTCTGGGGCCAACGTCCTGACTTTC.

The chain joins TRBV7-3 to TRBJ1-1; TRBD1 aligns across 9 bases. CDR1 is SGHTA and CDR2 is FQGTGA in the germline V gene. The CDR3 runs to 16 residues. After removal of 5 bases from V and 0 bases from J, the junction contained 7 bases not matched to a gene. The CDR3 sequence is CASSTTGGGMNTEAFF. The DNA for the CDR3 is TGTGCCAGCAGCACGACAGGGGGTGGGATGAACACTGAAGCTTTCTTT.

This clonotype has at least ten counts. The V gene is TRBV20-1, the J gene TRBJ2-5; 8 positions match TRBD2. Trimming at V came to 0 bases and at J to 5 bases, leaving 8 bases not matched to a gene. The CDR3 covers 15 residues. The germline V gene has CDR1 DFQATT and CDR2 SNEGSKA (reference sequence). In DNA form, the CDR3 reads TGCAGTGCTAGAGATGGGGCTAGCGGGCGGGAGACCCAGTACTTC. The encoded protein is CSARDGASGRETQYF.

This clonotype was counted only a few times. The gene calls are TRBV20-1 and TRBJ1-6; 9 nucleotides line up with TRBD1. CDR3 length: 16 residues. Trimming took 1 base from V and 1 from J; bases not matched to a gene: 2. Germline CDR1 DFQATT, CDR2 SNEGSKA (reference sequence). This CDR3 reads CSARGTGESYNSPLHF. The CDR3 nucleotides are TGCAGTGCTAGAGGGACAGGGGAGTCCTATAATTCACCCCTCCACTTT.

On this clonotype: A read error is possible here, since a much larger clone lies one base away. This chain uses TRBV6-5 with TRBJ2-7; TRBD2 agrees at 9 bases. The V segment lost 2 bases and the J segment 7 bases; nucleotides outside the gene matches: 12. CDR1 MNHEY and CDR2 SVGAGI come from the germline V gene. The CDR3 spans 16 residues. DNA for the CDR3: TGTGCCAGCAGTTACGCCAGCGGGAGGAGGGACAATGAGCAGTACTTC. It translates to CASSYASGRRDNEQYF.